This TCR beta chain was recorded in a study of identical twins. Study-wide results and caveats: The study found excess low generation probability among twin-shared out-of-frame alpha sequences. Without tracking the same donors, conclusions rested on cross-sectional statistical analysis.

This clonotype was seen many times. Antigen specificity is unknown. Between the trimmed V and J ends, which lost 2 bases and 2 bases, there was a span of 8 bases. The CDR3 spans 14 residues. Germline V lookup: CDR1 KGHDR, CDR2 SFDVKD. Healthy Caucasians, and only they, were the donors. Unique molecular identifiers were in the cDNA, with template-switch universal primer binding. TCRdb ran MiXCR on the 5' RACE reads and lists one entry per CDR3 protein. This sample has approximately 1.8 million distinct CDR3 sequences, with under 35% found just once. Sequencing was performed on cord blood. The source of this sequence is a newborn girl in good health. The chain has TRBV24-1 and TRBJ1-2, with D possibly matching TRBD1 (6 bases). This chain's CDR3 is CATSDSGQNYGYTF. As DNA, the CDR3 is TGTGCCACCAGTGATTCCGGACAGAACTATGGCTACACCTTC.